This TCR beta chain was profiled in a study of breast tumors, draining lymph nodes, adjacent tissues. Study findings and constraints: Compared with lymph nodes, tumors were less diverse; compared with nontumor tissue, more. Luminal-like breast cancer showed significantly higher tumor–nontumor repertoire similarity than basal-like. That most tumor T cells come from lymph nodes remained unproven. Most tumor T cells seemingly derive from lymph node, then expand in tumor.

This clonotype was seen at least ten times. Its antigen remains unidentified. MiXCR, applied by TCRdb to the multiplex PCR reads, yields one record per CDR3 protein. Altogether 150,000 to 250,000 distinct CDR3 sequences are present, around 33% being singletons, with the ten largest covering 4.3%. Axillary draining lymph nodes of breast cancer patients supplied the node samples. The sequence derives from a female donor with breast cancer. Some clones in this sample may be carry-over from other donors' samples. Material for sequencing was axillary lymph node tissue.

This CDR3 is CASSANNADTQYF. CDR3 in DNA: TGTGCCAGCAGCGCGAATAACGCAGATACGCAGTATTTT. The chain links TRBV7-2 to TRBJ2-3; no reliable D call. The CDR3 sequence is 13 residues long. Trimming pared 5 bases from V and 4 bases from J, leaving 10 bases between. In germline, CDR1 is SGHTA, CDR2 FQGNSA.